These 9 T cell receptor beta chains share one sample of origin, sequenced in a study of long-term antiretroviral therapy in people with HIV. Survey level was the resolution at which the v3.0 immunoSEQ assay ran. Repertoires were generated with immunoSEQ multiplex PCR, while TCRdb's copy carries only in-frame clones and drops some. This sample has tens of thousands of clones, with around 85% found just once. Source: unsorted PBMCs, taken around 5 years before starting antiretroviral therapy. The receptors come from a man between 50 and 59 years old with HIV.

This clone was observed a few times. V and J are TRBV6-5 and TRBJ2-7; no reliable D call. Trimming took off 4 bases at V and 2 bases at J, with 6 bases between the two ends. Germline lookup yields CDR1 MNHEY and CDR2 SVGAGI. The CDR3 length is 12 residues. Here the CDR3 reads CASSSGPYEQYF. In DNA, the CDR3 is TGTGCCAGCAGTTCCGGCCCCTACGAGCAGTACTTC.

The CDR3 is CASSFGSHQETQYF. Written as DNA, the CDR3 is TGTGCCAGCAGCTTTGGCTCGCACCAAGAGACCCAGTACTTC. V is TRBV7-2 and J is TRBJ2-5; D is unresolved. The CDR3 contains 14 residues. Deletions cut 3 bases from V and 0 bases from J, with 8 bases between. CDR1 SGHTA and CDR2 FQGNSA come from the germline V gene.

J is TRBJ2-7 and V is TRBV5-6; D not certain. The CDR3 runs to 16 residues. Trimming stripped 0 bases from V and 3 bases from J, with 16 bases between. The germline CDR1 and CDR2 sequences are SGHDT and YYEEEE. DNA for the CDR3: TGTGCCAGCAGCTTGGATGGGGTCAGAATAGGCTACGAGCAGTACTTC. This translates into CASSLDGVRIGYEQYF.

The chain joins TRBV4-1 to TRBJ1-6, with TRBD1 as a possible D gene (5 bases). The CDR3 contains 19 residues. Per the germline V gene, CDR1 is MGHRA and CDR2 is YSYEKL. The V end lost 0 bases, the J end lost 0 bases, and 15 bases lay between the germline ends. This chain's CDR3 is CASSQEVEDGGSYNSPLHF. For the CDR3, the DNA is TGCGCCAGCAGCCAAGAGGTTGAAGACGGGGGCTCCTATAATTCACCCCTCCACTTT.

The V and J genes are TRBV14 and TRBJ1-2; D not resolved. V lost 4 bases, J lost 3 bases, and 15 bases lay in between. In germline, CDR1 is SGHDN, CDR2 FVKESK. The CDR3 extends over 15 amino acids. The DNA of the CDR3 is TGTGCCAGCAGCCGGGCCACTATGTCTCACTATGGCTACACCTTC. Residues: CASSRATMSHYGYTF. The full variable domain, its missing parts supplied by reference TRBV14 and TRBJ1-2, is EAGVTQFPSHSVIEKGQTVTLRCDPISGHDNLYWYRRVMGKEIKFLLHFVKESKQDESGMPNNRFLAERTGGTYSTLKVQPAELEDSGVYFCASSRATMSHYGYTFGSGTRLTVV.

This clone has just a few counts. The rearrangement links TRBV7-9 to TRBJ2-7, with D possibly TRBD1 on 6 matching bases. The CDR3 spans 14 residues. The V gene lost 0 bases and the J gene lost 3 bases, with 9 bases spanning the gap. CDR1 and CDR2 (germline): SEHNR, FQNEAQ (reference sequence). In DNA, the CDR3 is TGTGCCAGCAGCTTAGCGTCAGGGGACTACGAGCAGTACTTC. Its protein product is CASSLASGDYEQYF.

The rearrangement joins TRBV9 to TRBJ2-5; 8 positions match TRBD1. The junction had 6 bases not matched to a gene; V was cut back by 4 bases and J by 1 base. Germline V gives CDR1 SGDLS, CDR2 YYNGEE. The CDR3 has 15 residues. CDR3 protein: CASSLRQGPQETQYF. CDR3 bases: TGTGCCAGCAGCCTCCGACAGGGGCCCCAAGAGACCCAGTACTTC.

By share of the sample, this clone is large (0.1 to 1%). The chain uses TRBV5-6 and TRBJ2-7; TRBD2 might be the D (5 bases). CDR1 is SGHDT and CDR2 is YYEEEE in the germline V gene. This CDR3 is 13 amino acids long. V gave up 5 bases and J gave up 2 bases, with 11 bases separating them. CDR3 sequence: CASSIGVPYEQYF. Written as DNA, the CDR3 is TGTGCCAGCAGTATCGGGGTCCCCTACGAGCAGTACTTC.

The chain recombines TRBV7-2 with TRBJ2-3; D not certain. The CDR3 spans 12 residues. V was cut by 8 bases and J by 6 bases, with 12 bases left in between. Germline V gene sequence: CDR1 SGHTA, CDR2 FQGNSA. The CDR3 bases are TGTGCCAGCTCCTCCAGGTCCGATACGCAGTATTTT. Protein: CASSSRSDTQYF.